A selection of T cell receptor beta chains follows, all from one sample in a study of OX40 agonist ivuxolimab in advanced cancers. TCRdb keeps only in-frame clones here, not all; method: immunoSEQ multiplex PCR. The data show 70,000 to 95,000 clones, around 88% seen once. The sequencing used CD4+ or CD8+ T cells sorted from blood, collected in a trial of the OX40 agonist ivuxolimab. The receptors come from an adult with an advanced solid tumor such as melanoma, head and neck, liver or kidney cancer. The CDR3 runs from the conserved cysteine through the conserved F or W. A D gene is named only where the DNA matches it firmly. The size of a clone is reported for some rows only, either as once, few or many, or as a class for expanded clones.

NA,TRBJ2-4,TRBV29-1,NA,TGCAGCGTAGTACGGGGAGACATTCAGTACTTC,CSVVRGDIQYF
NA,TRBJ2-7,TRBV27,NA,TGTGCCAGCAGGGGATTTTACGAGCAGTACTTC,CASRGFYEQYF
NA,TRBJ1-6,TRBV11-3,NA,TGTGCCAGCAGTCTCGGGGAAAATTCACCCCTCCACTTT,CASSLGENSPLHF
NA,TRBJ1-3,TRBV6-1,NA,TGTGCCAGCAGTGAAAGTTACGACTCTGGAAACACCATATATTTT,CASSESYDSGNTIYF
few,TRBJ2-5,TRBV5-4,TRBD2,TGTGCCAGCAGCTTGGGCCTAGCGGGAGGGCAAGAGACCCAGTACTTC,CASSLGLAGGQETQYF
NA,TRBJ1-2,TRBV18,NA,TGTGCCAGCTCACCACCCGCAGGGATAGAGCGGGGCGGCTACACCTTC,CASSPPAGIERGGYTF
NA,TRBJ2-6,TRBV19,NA,TGTGCCAGTATTCCTTACAGCTCTTCGGGGGCCAACGTCCTGACTTTC,CASIPYSSSGANVLTF
NA,TRBJ1-5,TRBV19,NA,TGTGCCAGTACCGTTCGGGGGTTGGGTCAGCCCCAGCATTTT,CASTVRGLGQPQHF
once,TRBJ2-7,TRBV7-6,TRBD2,TGTGCCAGCAGCCAAGATGGGAGGGCCTCCTACGAGCAGTACTTC,CASSQDGRASYEQYF
NA,TRBJ2-5,TRBV29-1,NA,TGCAGCGTTGGGAGAGGGGTTAAAGAAGAGACCCAGTACTTC,CSVGRGVKEETQYF
NA,TRBJ2-3,TRBV7-9,TRBD2,TGTGCCAGCAGCTTAGTACTAGCGGGAGGTGATACGCAGTATTTT,CASSLVLAGGDTQYF
NA,TRBJ1-5,TRBV18,NA,TGTGCCAGCTCTGAGAGTGAAGTTCAGCCCCAGCATTTT,CASSESEVQPQHF
NA,TRBJ2-7,TRBV6-6,TRBD2,TGTGCCACCTGGCGGGAGGGCGGGTACGAGCAGTACTTC,CATWREGGYEQYF
once,TRBJ1-2,TRBV6-1,NA,TGTGGCGCTACCAACGGGGAGCGAGGCTACACCTTC,CGATNGERGYTF
few,TRBJ2-3,TRBV10-3,NA,TGTGCCATCAGTGAGCTGACAGGCGATACGCAGTATTTT,CAISELTGDTQYF
NA,TRBJ2-2,TRBV4-2,TRBD2,TGTGCCAGCAGCCAAGATGGACTAGTCACCGGGGAGCTGTTTTTT,CASSQDGLVTGELFF
NA,TRBJ2-2,TRBV27,TRBD2,TGTGCCAGCAGTTGGGGGGGAGAGACCGGGGAGCTGTTTTTT,CASSWGGETGELFF
NA,TRBJ2-2,TRBV10-3,NA,TGTGCCATCAGTGAGTCTGTTCAGGGGGGCACCGGGGAGCTGTTTTTT,CAISESVQGGTGELFF
NA,TRBJ2-7,TRBV11-3,NA,TGTGCCAGCAGCCCCCTCTCCGAGCAGTACTTC,CASSPLSEQYF
NA,TRBJ2-1,TRBV9,NA,TGTGCCAGCAGCGTAGATCTGGGCCGCGATGAGCAGTTCTTC,CASSVDLGRDEQFF
NA,TRBJ2-1,TRBV30,NA,TGTGCCTGGACCCTAACAGGGAATGAGCAGTTCTTC,CAWTLTGNEQFF
once,TRBJ2-1,TRBV6-1,NA,TGTGCCAGCAGTGAAGTGGGTGAGCAGTTCTTC,CASSEVGEQFF